The clone carrying this T cell receptor beta chain was counted a few times. The antigen remains undetermined. A much bigger clone sits one base away, suggesting this may be a read error. These data belong to a study of early T cells in non-severe SARS-CoV-2 infection. Study-wide background: It was bulk RNA from unsorted whole blood that was sequenced, and the chains were unpaired. Study findings and constraints: Sequences matched to VDJdb favored anti-spike CD8 responses, while private and CD4 specificities were missed.

Individual cDNA molecules received unique molecular identifiers during library preparation. TCRdb re-analysed the 5' RACE reads in MiXCR, keeping a single row per CDR3 protein. The table has tens of thousands of distinct CDR3 sequences, about 5% seen once. The germline V gene has CDR1 DFQATT and CDR2 SNEGSKA (reference sequence). The CDR3 totals 12 residues. The sample was whole blood. This chain uses TRBV20-1 with TRBJ2-1, with TRBD2 identical over 8 bases. The sequence derives from an adult who was a healthcare worker with PCR-confirmed SARS-CoV-2 infection or an uninfected control (not recorded which). CDR3 loop: CSAGERENEQFF. In DNA, the CDR3 is TGCAGTGCTGGAGAGCGGGAGAATGAGCAGTTCTTC.